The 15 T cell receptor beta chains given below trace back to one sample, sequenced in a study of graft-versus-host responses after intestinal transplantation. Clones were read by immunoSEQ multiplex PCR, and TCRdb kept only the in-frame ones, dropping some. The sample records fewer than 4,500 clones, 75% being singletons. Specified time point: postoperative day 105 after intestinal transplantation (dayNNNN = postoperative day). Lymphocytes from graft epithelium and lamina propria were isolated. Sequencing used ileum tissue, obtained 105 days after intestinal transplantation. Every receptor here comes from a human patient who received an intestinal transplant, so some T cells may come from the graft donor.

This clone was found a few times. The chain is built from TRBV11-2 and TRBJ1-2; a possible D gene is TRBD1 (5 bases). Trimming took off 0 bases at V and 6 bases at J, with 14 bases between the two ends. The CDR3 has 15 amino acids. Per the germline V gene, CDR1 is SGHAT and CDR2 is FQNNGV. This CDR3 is CASSLDIGDRDGYTF. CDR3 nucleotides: TGTGCCAGCAGCTTAGATATAGGGGATCGGGATGGCTACACCTTC.

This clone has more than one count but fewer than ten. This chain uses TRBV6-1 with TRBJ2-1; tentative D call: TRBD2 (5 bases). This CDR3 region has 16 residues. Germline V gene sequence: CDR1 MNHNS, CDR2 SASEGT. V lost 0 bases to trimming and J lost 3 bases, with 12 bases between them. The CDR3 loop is CASSEALEGGYNEQFF. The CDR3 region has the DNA TGTGCCAGCAGTGAAGCGCTAGAGGGTGGCTACAATGAGCAGTTCTTC.

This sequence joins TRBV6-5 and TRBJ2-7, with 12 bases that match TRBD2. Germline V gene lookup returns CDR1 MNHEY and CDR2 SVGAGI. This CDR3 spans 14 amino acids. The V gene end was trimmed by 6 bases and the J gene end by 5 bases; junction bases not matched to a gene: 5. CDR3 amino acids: CASSPRTSGNEQYF. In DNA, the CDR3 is TGTGCCAGCAGCCCTAGGACTAGCGGGAACGAGCAGTACTTC.

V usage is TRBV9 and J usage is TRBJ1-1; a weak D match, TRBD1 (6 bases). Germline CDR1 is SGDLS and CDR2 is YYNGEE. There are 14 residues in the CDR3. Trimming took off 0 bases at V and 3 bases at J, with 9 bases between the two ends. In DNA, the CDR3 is TGTGCCAGCAGCGTAGGAGAGGGGGACACTGAAGCTTTCTTT. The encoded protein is CASSVGEGDTEAFF.

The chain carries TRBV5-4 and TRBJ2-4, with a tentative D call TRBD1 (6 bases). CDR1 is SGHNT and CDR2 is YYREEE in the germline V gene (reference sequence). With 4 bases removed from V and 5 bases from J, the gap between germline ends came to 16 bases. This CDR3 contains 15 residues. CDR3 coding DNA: TGTGCCAGCAGCGTAAACACAGGGTCGGAAAACATTCAGTACTTC. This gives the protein CASSVNTGSENIQYF.

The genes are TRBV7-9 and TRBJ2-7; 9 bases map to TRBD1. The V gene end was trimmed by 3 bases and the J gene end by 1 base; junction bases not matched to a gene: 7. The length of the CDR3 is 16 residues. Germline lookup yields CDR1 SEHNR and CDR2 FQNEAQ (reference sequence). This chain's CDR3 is CASSFPGTGRSYEQYF. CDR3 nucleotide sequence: TGTGCCAGCAGCTTCCCCGGGACAGGGAGGTCCTACGAGCAGTACTTC.

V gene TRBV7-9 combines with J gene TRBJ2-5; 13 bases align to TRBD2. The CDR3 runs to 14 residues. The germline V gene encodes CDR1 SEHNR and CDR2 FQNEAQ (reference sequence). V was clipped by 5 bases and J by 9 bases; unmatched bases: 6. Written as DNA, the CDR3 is TGTGCCAGCAGCCCGGGACTAGCGGGATGGGCCCAGTACTTC. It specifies CASSPGLAGWAQYF.

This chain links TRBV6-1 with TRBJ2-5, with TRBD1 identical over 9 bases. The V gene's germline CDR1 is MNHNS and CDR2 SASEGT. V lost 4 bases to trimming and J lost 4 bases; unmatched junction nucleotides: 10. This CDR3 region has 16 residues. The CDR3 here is CASSVTRDRVSETQYF. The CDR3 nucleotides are TGTGCCAGCAGTGTGACGCGGGACAGGGTTTCAGAGACCCAGTACTTC.

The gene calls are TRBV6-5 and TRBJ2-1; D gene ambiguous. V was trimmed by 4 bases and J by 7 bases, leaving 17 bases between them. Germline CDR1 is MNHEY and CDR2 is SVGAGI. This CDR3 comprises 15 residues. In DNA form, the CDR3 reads TGTGCCAGCAGTTTTTTTCGGCCGGGTTTAAATGAGCAGTTCTTC. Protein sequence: CASSFFRPGLNEQFF.

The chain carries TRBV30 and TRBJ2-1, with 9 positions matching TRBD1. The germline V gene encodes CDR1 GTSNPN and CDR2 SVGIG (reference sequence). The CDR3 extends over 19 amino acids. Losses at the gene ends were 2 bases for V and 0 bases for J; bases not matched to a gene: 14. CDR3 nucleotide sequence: TGTGCCTGGAGTCCCTGGACAGGGGATTTTACTAGCTCCTACAATGAGCAGTTCTTC. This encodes CAWSPWTGDFTSSYNEQFF.

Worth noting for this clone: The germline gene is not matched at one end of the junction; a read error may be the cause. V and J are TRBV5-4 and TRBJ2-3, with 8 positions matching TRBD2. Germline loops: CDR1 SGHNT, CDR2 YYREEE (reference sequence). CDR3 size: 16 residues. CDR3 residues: CVSSLGAGGTTDTQYF. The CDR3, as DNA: TGTGTCAGCAGCTTGGGGGCGGGAGGAACCACAGATACGCAGTATTTT.

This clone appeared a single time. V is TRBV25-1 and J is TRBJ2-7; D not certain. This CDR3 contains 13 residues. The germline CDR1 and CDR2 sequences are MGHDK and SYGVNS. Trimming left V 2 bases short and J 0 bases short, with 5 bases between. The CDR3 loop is CASSEAPSYEQYF. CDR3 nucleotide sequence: TGTGCCAGCAGTGAAGCTCCCTCCTACGAGCAGTACTTC.

The CDR3 here is CASSLYHRGPPGELFF. DNA for the CDR3: TGTGCCAGCAGTTTATATCACAGGGGTCCCCCCGGGGAGCTGTTTTTT. The chain couples TRBV28 to TRBJ2-2, with 7 bases lining up with TRBD1. This CDR3 comprises 16 residues. V gave up 1 base and J gave up 6 bases; unmatched junction bases: 8. Germline V CDR1 and CDR2: MDHEN, SYDVKM.

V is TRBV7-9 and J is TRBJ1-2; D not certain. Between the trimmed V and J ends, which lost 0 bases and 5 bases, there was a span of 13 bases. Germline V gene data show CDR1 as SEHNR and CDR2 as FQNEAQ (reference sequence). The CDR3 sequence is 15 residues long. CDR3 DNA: TGTGCCAGCAGCTTAGCGGGGTTTGGGTTGTATGGCTACACCTTC. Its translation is CASSLAGFGLYGYTF. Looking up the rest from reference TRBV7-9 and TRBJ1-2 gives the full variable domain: DTGVSQNPRHKITKRGQNVTFRCDPISEHNRLYWYRQTLGQGPEFLTYFQNEAQLEKSRLLSDRFSAERPKGSFSTLEIQRTEQGDSAMYLCASSLAGFGLYGYTFGSGTRLTVV.

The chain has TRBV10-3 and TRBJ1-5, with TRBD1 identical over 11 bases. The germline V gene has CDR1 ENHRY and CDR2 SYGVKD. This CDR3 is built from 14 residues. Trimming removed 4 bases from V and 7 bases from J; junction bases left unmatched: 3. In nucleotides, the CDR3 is TGTGCCATCAGTGGGACAGGGGGCGACCAGCCCCAGCATTTT. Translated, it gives CAISGTGGDQPQHF.